This TCR beta chain was retrieved from a study of blood T cell repertoires in COVID-19. Authors' data handling: For nucleated cells, counts were estimated from reference gene primer amplification. This table comes from immunoSEQ multiplex PCR, and its TCRdb copy is limited to in-frame clones, with some not included. V and J calls and clone size come straight from that table; D and trimming were deduced from the DNA. Seen here are around 200,000 clones, about 87% observed once, and the top ten hold roughly 2.5%. The TCR was taken from a woman aged 30 to 39 who had recovered from COVID-19. The sample was PBMCs or T cells enriched from blood (not recorded which).

The CDR3 bases are TGTGCCAGCTCATCCTCGACAGGGAGCTCCTACGAGCAGTACTTC. Translation: CASSSSTGSSYEQYF. The chain uses TRBV18 and TRBJ2-7; the match to TRBD1 covers 7 bases. Germline CDR1 and CDR2: KGHSH and LQKENI. Trimming at V came to 5 bases and at J to 0 bases, leaving 7 bases not matched to a gene. The CDR3 contains 15 residues.